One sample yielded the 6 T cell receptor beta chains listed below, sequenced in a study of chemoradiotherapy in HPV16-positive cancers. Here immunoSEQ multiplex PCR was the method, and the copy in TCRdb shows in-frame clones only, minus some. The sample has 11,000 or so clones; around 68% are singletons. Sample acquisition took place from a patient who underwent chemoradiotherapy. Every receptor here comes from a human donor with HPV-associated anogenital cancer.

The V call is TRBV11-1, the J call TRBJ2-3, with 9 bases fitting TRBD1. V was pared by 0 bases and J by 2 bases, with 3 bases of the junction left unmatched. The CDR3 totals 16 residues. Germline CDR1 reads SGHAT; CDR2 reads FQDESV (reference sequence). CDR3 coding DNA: TGTGCCAGCAGCTTAGCACAGGGGGCTAACACAGATACGCAGTATTTT. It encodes CASSLAQGANTDTQYF.

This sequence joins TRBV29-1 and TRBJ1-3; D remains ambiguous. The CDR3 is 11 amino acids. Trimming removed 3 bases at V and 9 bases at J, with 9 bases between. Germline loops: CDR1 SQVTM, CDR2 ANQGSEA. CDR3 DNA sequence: TGCAGCGTTGAGGTCCTCGGCACCATATATTTT. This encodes CSVEVLGTIYF.

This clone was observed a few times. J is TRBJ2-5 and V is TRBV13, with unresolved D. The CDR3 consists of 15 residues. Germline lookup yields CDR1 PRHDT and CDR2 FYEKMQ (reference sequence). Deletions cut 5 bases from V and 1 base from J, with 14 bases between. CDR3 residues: CASSPKGGPQETQYF. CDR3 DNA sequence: TGTGCCAGCAGCCCTAAGGGTGGCCCCCAAGAGACCCAGTACTTC.

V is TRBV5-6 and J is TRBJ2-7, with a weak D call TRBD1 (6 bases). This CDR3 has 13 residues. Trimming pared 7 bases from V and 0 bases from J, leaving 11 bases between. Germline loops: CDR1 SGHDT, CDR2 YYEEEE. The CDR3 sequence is CASQDSPSYEQYF. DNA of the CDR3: TGTGCCAGCCAGGACAGTCCCTCCTACGAGCAGTACTTC.

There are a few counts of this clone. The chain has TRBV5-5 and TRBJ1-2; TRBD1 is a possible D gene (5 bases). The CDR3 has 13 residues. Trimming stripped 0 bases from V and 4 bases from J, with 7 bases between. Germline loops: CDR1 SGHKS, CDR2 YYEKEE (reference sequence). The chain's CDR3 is CASSLDRLYGYTF. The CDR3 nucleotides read TGTGCCAGCAGCTTGGACAGGCTCTATGGCTACACCTTC.

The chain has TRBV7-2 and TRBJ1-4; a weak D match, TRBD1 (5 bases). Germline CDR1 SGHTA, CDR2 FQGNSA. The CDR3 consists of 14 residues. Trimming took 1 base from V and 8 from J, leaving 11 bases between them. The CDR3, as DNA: TGTGCCAGCAGCTTAGTAGGGGAGGGGGAAAAACTGTTTTTT. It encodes CASSLVGEGEKLFF.